This entry lists 21 T cell receptor beta chains sequenced from one sample in a study of blood T cell repertoires in COVID-19. TCRdb keeps only in-frame clones here, not all; method: immunoSEQ multiplex PCR. The repertoire holds under 150,000 clones, 79% seen once, with less than 4.5% in the top ten. Sequenced material: peripheral blood. These receptors originate from a man in his sixties with acute or convalescent COVID-19.

The chain is built from TRBV5-1 and TRBJ1-2; 8 positions agree with TRBD1. CDR1 and CDR2 from the germline V gene are SGHRS and YFSETQ. With 4 bases clipped from V and 0 bases from J, the junction kept 8 bases outside the gene matches. The CDR3 covers 16 residues. As DNA, the CDR3 is TGCGCCAGCAGCCACCGGACAGGGTCTTCTAACTATGGCTACACCTTC. This translates into CASSHRTGSSNYGYTF.

The rearrangement uses TRBV18 and TRBJ1-3, with 8 bases lining up with TRBD1. The trim removed 4 bases at V and 4 bases at J, leaving 3 bases unmatched. CDR3 length: 14 amino acids. The germline gives CDR1 KGHSH, CDR2 LQKENI. In nucleotides, the CDR3 is TGTGCCAGCTCACTGGACAGGGACGGAAACACCATATATTTT. Amino acids: CASSLDRDGNTIYF.

This clone came up a few times. CDR3 DNA sequence: TGTGCCAGCAGAGAATCCGGGACAGTCTCCTACGAGCAGTACTTC. It codes for CASRESGTVSYEQYF. The chain uses TRBV28 and TRBJ2-7, with 7 bases fitting TRBD1. Germline trimming cut 6 bases from V and 0 bases from J; bases unmatched to any gene: 8. The germline CDR1 and CDR2 sequences are MDHEN and SYDVKM. The CDR3 spans 15 residues.

The chain couples TRBV6-5 to TRBJ2-7; 9 bases are a match to TRBD1. CDR3 length: 15 amino acids. Germline loops: CDR1 MNHEY, CDR2 SVGAGI. V lost 5 bases, J lost 8 bases, and 13 bases stayed unmatched. The CDR3 sequence is CASSPGDGTGYQQYF. CDR3 DNA sequence: TGTGCCAGCAGTCCTGGGGACGGGACAGGGTATCAGCAGTACTTC.

Only one count was recorded for this clone. The genes are TRBV2 and TRBJ1-2; possibly TRBD1 for D (6 bases). Germline lookup yields CDR1 SNHLY and CDR2 FYNNEI. The CDR3 has 15 residues. V was trimmed by 9 bases and J by 2 bases, leaving 19 bases between them. The CDR3, as DNA: TGTGCCAGTACCGGGACATCCCTCCCAAACTATGGCTACACCTTC. Its protein is CASTGTSLPNYGYTF.

This clone was picked up one time. The rearrangement links TRBV4-3 to TRBJ2-1; weak D call: TRBD1 (6 bases). CDR1 LGHNA and CDR2 YSLEER come from the germline V gene. The V gene lost 0 bases and the J gene lost 10 bases, with 10 bases spanning the gap. This CDR3 has 13 amino acids. The CDR3 DNA follows: TGCGCCAGCAGCCAAGAAGAAAGGGGGGAGCAGTTCTTC. It encodes CASSQEERGEQFF.

This clone was detected once. V usage is TRBV10-3 and J usage is TRBJ1-4, with D tentatively TRBD1 (5 bases). V lost 9 bases and J 0 bases, leaving 14 bases between the germline ends. Germline CDR1 reads ENHRY; CDR2 reads SYGVKD. CDR3 length equals 15 residues. The DNA for the CDR3 is TGTGCCATTTCGGGTGGAGGGGCAACTAATGAAAAACTGTTTTTT. Its protein product is CAISGGGATNEKLFF.

Here the CDR3 DNA reads TGCGCCAGCAGCTGGGCGGGCGGGGGTATGGACGAGCAGTACTTC. As protein: CASSWAGGGMDEQYF. The chain employs TRBV5-1 and TRBJ2-7; 7 bases align to TRBD2. Germline V gene lookup returns CDR1 SGHRS and CDR2 YFSETQ. The CDR3 contains 15 residues. The V gene end was trimmed by 3 bases and the J gene end by 5 bases; junction bases not matched to a gene: 11.

A word on this clone: Other DNA sequences in the same sample also yield this CDR3. The DNA for the CDR3 is TGCGCCAGCAGCCAAGGGACAGGTGGGGAGACCCAGTACTTC. This codes for CASSQGTGGETQYF. The chain uses TRBV4-3 and TRBJ2-5; TRBD1 aligns across 7 bases. V trimming: 1 base; J trimming: 5 bases; junction bases outside the gene matches: 4. The germline CDR1 and CDR2 sequences are LGHNA and YSLEER. This CDR3 spans 14 amino acids.

The chain joins TRBV7-3 to TRBJ2-3, with 14 bases lining up with TRBD2. With V trimmed by 5 bases and J by 4 bases, 8 bases remained unmatched. Germline CDR1 is SGHTA and CDR2 is FQGTGA. This CDR3 has 17 residues. The CDR3 DNA is TGTGCCAGCAGCAGCGGGACTAGCGGGAGTAGCGCAGATACGCAGTATTTT. As protein: CASSSGTSGSSADTQYF.

This clone turned up a few times. This chain uses TRBV10-3 with TRBJ2-7; TRBD1 might be the D (7 bases). Germline lookup yields CDR1 ENHRY and CDR2 SYGVKD. The V end was cut by 4 bases, the J end by 1 base, with 11 bases between. CDR3 length: 14 amino acids. For the CDR3, the DNA is TGTGCCATCAGTGTCAGGGGGGATTCCTACGAGCAGTACTTC. Its translation is CAISVRGDSYEQYF.

The chain combines TRBV5-6 with TRBJ1-1; 7 bases are a match to TRBD1. This CDR3 is built from 15 residues. Germline lookup yields CDR1 SGHDT and CDR2 YYEEEE. The V and J ends lost 1 base and 1 base, in that order; junction bases with no gene match: 4. Written as DNA, the CDR3 is TGTGCCAGCAGCTTGAACCCAGGGGGGAACACTGAAGCTTTCTTT. Encoded protein: CASSLNPGGNTEAFF.

The V gene is TRBV20-1, the J gene TRBJ2-7; D not resolved. This CDR3 contains 11 residues. V gave up 1 base and J gave up 2 bases, with 3 bases separating them. Germline loops: CDR1 DFQATT, CDR2 SNEGSKA (reference sequence). The CDR3 sequence: CSARATYEQYF. CDR3 DNA: TGCAGTGCTAGAGCTACCTACGAGCAGTACTTC.

This sequence joins TRBV2 and TRBJ1-3; D remains ambiguous. Per the germline V gene, CDR1 is SNHLY and CDR2 is FYNNEI. The V end lost 4 bases, the J end lost 0 bases, and 10 bases lay between the germline ends. The CDR3 is 15 residues long. As DNA, the CDR3 is TGTGCCAGCAGTGGAACCGGGATCTCTGGAAACACCATATATTTT. It is translated as CASSGTGISGNTIYF.

The rearrangement joins TRBV2 to TRBJ2-6; D unclear. From germline, CDR1 is SNHLY and CDR2 FYNNEI. This CDR3 region has 12 residues. V lost 6 bases to trimming and J lost 13 bases, with 13 bases between them. CDR3 sequence (DNA): TGTGCCAGCAGCTTAACCGAGGAGGTCCTGACTTTC. Its translation: CASSLTEEVLTF.

This clone was seen only a few times. CDR3 loop: CASSRKGDGDYEQYF. The CDR3 DNA is TGTGCCAGTAGTAGAAAGGGGGACGGAGACTACGAGCAGTACTTC. The chain combines TRBV19 with TRBJ2-7, with D tentatively TRBD1 (6 bases). The ends were cut back, 4 bases at V and 3 bases at J, with 16 bases in the middle. The CDR3 has 15 residues. The germline V gene encodes CDR1 LNHDA and CDR2 SQIVND (reference sequence).

The J gene is TRBJ1-1, the V gene TRBV27; 8 bases match TRBD1. The CDR3 totals 18 residues. The V and J ends lost 1 base and 3 bases, in that order; junction bases with no gene match: 13. Germline CDR1 and CDR2: MNHEY and SMNVEV (reference sequence). The CDR3 coding sequence is TGTGCCAGCAGTTTATACCCAGGGGGCGCGCGGTACGACACTGAAGCTTTCTTT. Residues: CASSLYPGGARYDTEAFF.

CDR3 sequence reads: CASSERADRLYNEQFF. CDR3 in DNA: TGTGCCAGCAGCGAACGAGCGGACAGGTTATACAATGAGCAGTTCTTC. The chain uses TRBV6-6 and TRBJ2-1; 7 bases fit TRBD1. This CDR3 region has 16 residues. The trim removed 6 bases at V and 4 bases at J, leaving 12 bases unmatched. Germline-derived CDR1 and CDR2 are MNHNY and SVGAGI (reference sequence).

J is TRBJ2-7 and V is TRBV7-9; D is uncertain. Germline-derived CDR1 and CDR2 are SEHNR and FQNEAQ (reference sequence). Trimming pared 9 bases from V and 5 bases from J, leaving 14 bases between. This CDR3 has 12 amino acids. The DNA of the CDR3 is TGTGCCAGTAGATCTGAGGCCGACGAGCAGTACTTC. It specifies CASRSEADEQYF.

This clone was seen more than once but under ten times. The chain recombines TRBV4-3 with TRBJ1-1; no definite D call. The CDR3 has 12 amino acids. The V end was cut by 3 bases, the J end by 4 bases, with 6 bases between. Germline CDR1 LGHNA, CDR2 YSLEER. The CDR3 nucleotides read TGCGCCAGCAGCCATCCCGGCACTGAAGCTTTCTTT. Amino acids: CASSHPGTEAFF.

This clone was detected only a few times. The V call is TRBV27, the J call TRBJ2-3; 10 bases are a match to TRBD2. Germline values: CDR1 MNHEY, CDR2 SMNVEV (reference sequence). The CDR3 sequence is 12 residues long. J gave up 14 bases and V 2 bases, and 4 bases lay outside the gene matches. CDR3 loop: CASSLTSGIMYF. The CDR3, as DNA: TGTGCCAGCAGTTTAACTAGCGGGATCATGTATTTT.